The T cell receptor beta chain under discussion was sequenced for a study of blood T cell repertoires in COVID-19. V was trimmed by 5 bases and J by 0 bases, leaving 10 bases between them. This CDR3 contains 15 residues. In germline, CDR1 is SGHAT, CDR2 FQNNGV. In the original processing: Using reference gene primer amplification, nucleated cell counts were estimated. Sequencing was performed with immunoSEQ multiplex PCR; in TCRdb, only in-frame clones are kept and a portion is missing. From that table come the V and J calls and clone size; the DNA was used to work out D and trimming. In the table there are about 200,000 clones, just over 90% of which are singletons.

This clonotype was sampled from a man aged 30 to 45 with acute or convalescent COVID-19. This rearrangement joins TRBV11-2 to TRBJ1-4; a weak D match, TRBD1 (6 bases). Sequenced sample: peripheral blood. The CDR3 region is CASSPRTATNEKLFF. The CDR3 region has the DNA TGTGCCAGCAGCCCACGGACAGCAACTAATGAAAAACTGTTTTTT.